These 18 T cell receptor beta chains share one sample of origin, sequenced in a study of blood T cell repertoires in COVID-19. The protocol was immunoSEQ multiplex PCR, while the TCRdb copy is restricted to in-frame clones and leaves out a portion. This table has approximately 210,000 clones, 80% to 90% appearing once. Material: peripheral blood. The source is a man aged 40-50 years with acute or convalescent COVID-19.

This clone showed up just once. DNA for the CDR3: TGTGCCAGCAGCTTAACCGCGGAGACCCAGTACTTC. This translates into CASSLTAETQYF. The V gene is TRBV5-6, the J gene TRBJ2-5; D is uncertain. Per the germline V gene, CDR1 is SGHDT and CDR2 is YYEEEE. Trimming took 2 bases from V and 5 from J, leaving 7 bases between them. There are 12 residues in the CDR3.

CDR3 protein: CACRGALGYTF. The CDR3, as DNA: TGTGCCTGTCGGGGGGCGCTTGGCTACACCTTC. The rearrangement links TRBV27 to TRBJ1-2, with a tentative D call TRBD1 (6 bases). Germline lookup yields CDR1 MNHEY and CDR2 SMNVEV (reference sequence). CDR3 length equals 11 residues. V lost 11 bases and J lost 7, with 14 bases in between.

The rearrangement links TRBV19 to TRBJ2-3; TRBD2 matches 8 bases. CDR3 size: 17 residues. Germline CDR1 is LNHDA and CDR2 is SQIVND (reference sequence). Losses at the gene ends were 5 bases for V and 1 base for J; bases not matched to a gene: 11. The CDR3 DNA reads as TGTGCCAGTAGTGGAACTACCGGGACTAGAGGCACAGATACGCAGTATTTT. Translated, it gives CASSGTTGTRGTDTQYF.

The chain employs TRBV4-2 and TRBJ2-1, with 9 bases fitting TRBD2. J gave up 5 bases and V 0 bases, and 14 bases lay outside the gene matches. The CDR3 totals 19 residues. Per germline, CDR1 LGHNA and CDR2 YNFKEQ. The DNA of the CDR3 is TGTGCCAGCAGCCAAGATCTAAACCGGCTAGCGGGATTCCACAATGAGCAGTTCTTC. It codes for CASSQDLNRLAGFHNEQFF.

The gene calls are TRBV6-2 or TRBV6-3 and TRBJ2-1; TRBD2 matches 14 bases. This CDR3 region has 19 residues. CDR1 and CDR2 from the germline V gene are MNHEY and SVGEGT. V dropped 2 bases and J dropped 8; count of bases not matched to a gene: 14. CDR3 protein: CASSYNRLWTSGRFDEQFF. In DNA, the CDR3 is TGTGCCAGCAGTTACAACAGGCTGTGGACTAGCGGGAGGTTCGATGAGCAGTTCTTC.

The chain has TRBV11-2 and TRBJ1-5; D may be TRBD1 (6 bases). CDR3 length: 13 residues. V lost 3 bases, J lost 7 bases, and 10 bases lay in between. The germline CDR1 and CDR2 sequences are SGHAT and FQNNGV. The CDR3 DNA reads TGTGCCAGCAGCTTTACAGGGAAACAGCCCCAGCATTTT. As protein: CASSFTGKQPQHF.

This chain uses TRBV25-1 with TRBJ2-5; maybe TRBD2 (5 bases). Trimming took 7 bases from V and 9 from J, leaving 18 bases between them. The CDR3 runs to 13 residues. Per the germline V gene, CDR1 is MGHDK and CDR2 is SYGVNS. The CDR3 here is CASTEGLMGSQYF. Written as DNA, the CDR3 is TGTGCCAGCACCGAGGGCCTAATGGGGTCCCAGTACTTC.

V gene TRBV6-2 or TRBV6-3 combines with J gene TRBJ2-1; a weak D match, TRBD2 (7 bases). CDR1 MNHEY and CDR2 SVGEGT come from the germline V gene. This CDR3 is 15 amino acids long. The V end was cut by 2 bases, the J end by 5 bases, with 13 bases between. The CDR3 DNA reads TGTGCCAGCAGTTACGGGTGGGGGGGCAACAATGAGCAGTTCTTC. As protein: CASSYGWGGNNEQFF.

V and J are TRBV6-5 and TRBJ1-2, with TRBD1 matching 8 bases. The CDR3 consists of 14 residues. Germline-derived CDR1 and CDR2 are MNHEY and SVGAGI. Losses at the gene ends were 6 bases for V and 2 bases for J; bases not matched to a gene: 5. The CDR3 reads CASRRTGMNYGYTF. The CDR3 DNA reads TGTGCCAGCAGACGGACAGGGATGAACTATGGCTACACCTTC.

This clone came up once. The J gene is TRBJ1-1, the V gene TRBV18; no clear D. This CDR3 is built from 15 residues. Germline V gene sequence: CDR1 KGHSH, CDR2 LQKENI. Between the trimmed V and J ends, which lost 4 bases and 3 bases, there was a span of 15 bases. As DNA, the CDR3 is TGTGCCAGCTCACGACGCGGGAAAGGGTACACTGAAGCTTTCTTT. Translated: CASSRRGKGYTEAFF.

This clone was observed a single time. The J gene is TRBJ2-1, the V gene TRBV5-4, with TRBD1 matching over 10 bases. This CDR3 spans 15 amino acids. Unmatched junction bases numbered 9, after V lost 4 bases and J lost 8 bases. CDR1 and CDR2 (germline): SGHNT, YYREEE (reference sequence). CDR3 protein: CASSAARTGGDEQFF. The CDR3 DNA is TGTGCCAGCAGCGCTGCCCGGACAGGGGGGGATGAGCAGTTCTTC.

J is TRBJ2-6 and V is TRBV7-9; the D is unclear. Germline-derived CDR1 and CDR2 are SEHNR and FQNEAQ (reference sequence). The CDR3 length is 16 residues. The V and J ends lost 5 bases and 0 bases respectively, with 11 bases between them. The CDR3 DNA reads as TGTGCCAGCAGCCCTCCGGCGGCCTCTGGGGCCAACGTCCTGACTTTC. Translating it yields CASSPPAASGANVLTF.

The rearrangement links TRBV6-5 to TRBJ2-3; D perhaps matches TRBD2 (6 bases). This CDR3 has 16 residues. Between the trimmed V and J ends, which lost 2 bases and 2 bases, there was a span of 14 bases. Germline V gene sequence: CDR1 MNHEY, CDR2 SVGAGI. CDR3 nucleotide sequence: TGTGCCAGCAGTTACCACGGGTTAGCGGTCACAGATACGCAGTATTTT. It is translated as CASSYHGLAVTDTQYF.

The genes are TRBV4-1 and TRBJ1-5; D is possibly TRBD1 (5 bases). The V end lost 4 bases, the J end lost 3 bases, and 10 bases lay between the germline ends. The CDR3 loop spans 14 amino acids. CDR1 MGHRA and CDR2 YSYEKL come from the germline V gene. The CDR3 here is CASSPGHINQPQHF. The CDR3 region has the DNA TGCGCCAGCAGCCCTGGACATATCAATCAGCCCCAGCATTTT.

V is TRBV7-9 and J is TRBJ1-1, with no clear D. Trimming shortened V by 5 bases and J by 0 bases, and 16 bases separated the two germline ends. The CDR3 has 16 amino acids. Germline assignment: CDR1 SEHNR and CDR2 FQNEAQ (reference sequence). The CDR3 DNA is TGTGCCAGCAGCCCTACCTTTTTGTTCATGAACACTGAAGCTTTCTTT. Translating gives CASSPTFLFMNTEAFF.

The chain is built from TRBV6-5 and TRBJ1-5, with 9 bases aligning to TRBD1. Trimming at V came to 0 bases and at J to 5 bases, leaving 2 bases not matched to a gene. This CDR3 region has 15 residues. Germline loops: CDR1 MNHEY, CDR2 SVGAGI. CDR3 bases: TGTGCCAGCAGTTACTCGGGGGACAGGGATCAGCCCCAGCATTTT. Translating gives CASSYSGDRDQPQHF.

The chain joins TRBV7-8 to TRBJ2-5, with 10 positions matching TRBD2. CDR1 is SGHVS and CDR2 is FQNEAQ in the germline V gene. V was clipped by 8 bases and J by 0 bases; unmatched bases: 9. CDR3 length: 16 amino acids. CDR3 sequence reads: CASGAQAGGDQETQYF. CDR3 coding DNA: TGTGCCAGCGGGGCTCAAGCGGGAGGGGACCAAGAGACCCAGTACTTC.

This clone appeared once. The chain combines TRBV19 with TRBJ1-5; 7 nucleotides agree with TRBD1. Per the germline V gene, CDR1 is LNHDA and CDR2 is SQIVND (reference sequence). V was clipped by 4 bases and J by 4 bases; unmatched bases: 10. The CDR3 runs to 16 residues. The CDR3 protein is CASSTVLTGFNQPQHF. The CDR3 DNA is TGTGCCAGTAGTACGGTTCTGACAGGGTTTAATCAGCCCCAGCATTTT.